This T cell receptor (beta chain) is from a study of OX40 agonist ivuxolimab in advanced cancers. Study-level background: The study treated patients with ivuxolimab, an agonistic anti-OX40 (CD134) antibody. Dose-escalation patients suffered from hepatocellular carcinoma, melanoma, renal cell or head and neck cancer.

General study results and limits: With doses of 0.1-3.0 mg/kg, partial responders showed among the lowest clonal expansion. At doses 0.1 to 3.0 mg/kg, CD4+ and CD8+ clones expanded.

About this clone: The target antigen is unknown.

Method: immunoSEQ multiplex PCR; TCRdb's copy keeps in-frame clones and lacks some. This sample yields 70,000 to 75,000 clones, of which just under 85% are seen a single time; approximately 5.6% belongs to the top ten. The sequence was collected from an adult with an advanced solid tumor such as melanoma, head and neck, liver or kidney cancer. The sample in question was CD4+ or CD8+ T cells sorted from blood, obtained in a trial of the OX40 agonist ivuxolimab.

CDR3 DNA: TGTGCCAGCAGTTCAGGGAAAACGCAGTATTTT. This gives the protein CASSSGKTQYF. The gene calls are TRBV28 and TRBJ2-3; maybe TRBD1 (5 bases). V lost 4 bases, J lost 9 bases, and 8 bases lay in between. CDR1 MDHEN and CDR2 SYDVKM come from the germline V gene. The CDR3 covers 11 residues.